This is a list of T cell receptor beta chains from one sample in a study of cytomegalovirus exposure and HLA in healthy donors. Some clones are missing from TCRdb's copy, which holds only in-frame ones; the method was immunoSEQ multiplex PCR. The sample lists around 170,000 clones, roughly 91% occurring once. The sample consisted of PBMCs. These receptors were obtained from a man younger than 35 in good health and CMV-seronegative. CDR3s include the opening cysteine and the closing phenylalanine or tryptophan. The D gene is left open where the match is weak. Clone size is not always given. Where it is, it says once, few, many or a class for expanded clones.

>TRBD2|.|TRBV28|TRBJ2-7
CASSSMGGLVYEQYF
TGTGCCAGCAGTTCCATGGGGGGACTAGTTTACGAGCAGTACTTC
>.|.|TRBV5-4|TRBJ1-1
CASSLVEGVRAEAFF
TGTGCCAGCAGCTTGGTTGAGGGCGTAAGAGCTGAAGCTTTCTTT
>TRBD2|.|TRBV27|TRBJ2-1
CASSFATSGTYNEQFF
TGTGCCAGCAGTTTCGCGACTAGCGGGACATACAATGAGCAGTTCTTC
>.|.|TRBV10-1|TRBJ2-5
CASSDADNQETQYF
TGCGCCAGCAGTGACGCGGACAACCAAGAGACCCAGTACTTC
>.|.|TRBV19|TRBJ1-5
CASSGGELSNQPQHF
TGTGCCAGTAGTGGCGGGGAGCTTTCGAATCAGCCCCAGCATTTT
>TRBD1|.|TRBV13|TRBJ1-2
CASSLGTGGTGYTF
TGTGCCAGCAGCTTAGGGACAGGGGGTACTGGCTACACCTTC
>TRBD2|.|TRBV5-5|TRBJ2-5
CASSFTSGQETQYF
TGTGCCAGCAGCTTCACTAGCGGACAAGAGACCCAGTACTTC
>.|.|TRBV6-1|TRBJ1-4
CASSEGGFGEKLFF
TGTGCCAGCAGTGAGGGAGGGTTTGGGGAAAAACTGTTTTTT
>.|few|TRBV7-9|TRBJ1-3
CASSPRAVVSGNTIYF
TGTGCCAGCAGCCCGCGGGCCGTTGTCTCTGGAAACACCATATATTTT
>.|.|TRBV6-1|TRBJ1-2
CASRDRGYGYTF
TGTGCCAGCAGGGACAGAGGATATGGCTACACCTTC
>TRBD2|.|TRBV19|TRBJ2-3
CASSDQLAAHTDTQYF
TGTGCCAGTAGTGACCAACTAGCGGCCCACACAGATACGCAGTATTTT
>.|.|TRBV14|TRBJ2-7
CASSPPGEPYEQYF
TGTGCCAGCAGCCCCCCGGGTGAGCCCTACGAGCAGTACTTC
>.|.|TRBV18|TRBJ2-7
CASSPGSEQYF
TGTGCCAGCTCACCAGGGAGCGAGCAGTACTTC
>.|.|TRBV6-5|TRBJ2-2
CASSYSFDIGPGELFF
TGTGCCAGCAGTTACTCGTTCGACATCGGTCCCGGGGAGCTGTTTTTT
>TRBD1|once|TRBV5-6|TRBJ1-1
CASSWDRNTEAFF
TGTGCCAGCAGCTGGGACAGGAACACTGAAGCTTTCTTT
>.|once|TRBV2|TRBJ1-5
CASSEGGHRQPQHF
TGTGCCAGCAGTGAGGGCGGACATCGCCAGCCCCAGCATTTT
>.|.|TRBV2|TRBJ1-1
CASSQNLDTEAFF
TGTGCCAGCAGTCAAAACTTGGACACTGAAGCTTTCTTT
>TRBD1|.|TRBV27|TRBJ2-7
CASSVTGGPYEQYF
TGTGCCAGCAGTGTAACAGGGGGCCCCTACGAGCAGTACTTC
>.|.|TRBV29-1|TRBJ1-1
CSVEEGWNTEAFF
TGCAGCGTTGAGGAGGGGTGGAACACTGAAGCTTTCTTT
>.|.|TRBV6-4|TRBJ2-1
CASSIIAVNYNEQFF
TGTGCCAGCAGCATTATAGCAGTCAACTACAATGAGCAGTTCTTC
>TRBD2|.|TRBV14|TRBJ2-3
CASSPGLVIGLTDTQYF
TGTGCCAGCAGCCCCGGACTAGTCATCGGACTAACAGATACGCAGTATTTT
>.|few|TRBV5-4|TRBJ2-7
CASSLEWGQGYEQYF
TGTGCCAGCAGCTTGGAATGGGGTCAGGGCTACGAGCAGTACTTC
>.|once|TRBV5-1|TRBJ1-1
CASSWGLGQTPGNTEAFF
TGCGCCAGCAGCTGGGGGCTTGGCCAAACTCCGGGGAACACTGAAGCTTTCTTT
>.|.|TRBV4-1|TRBJ2-1
CASSQVPVYEQFF
TGCGCCAGCAGCCAAGTTCCGGTCTATGAGCAGTTCTTC
>TRBD1|.|TRBV2|TRBJ2-2
CASNGGGTGAGELFF
TGTGCCAGCAACGGCGGGGGGACAGGGGCCGGGGAGCTGTTTTTT
>.|.|TRBV10-3|TRBJ2-1
CAISDTSTHNEQFF
TGTGCCATCAGTGACACTAGTACCCACAATGAGCAGTTCTTC
>TRBD2|.|TRBV28|TRBJ2-1
CASSYRGLAGGTVNEQFF
TGTGCCAGCAGTTACCGGGGACTAGCGGGAGGGACCGTCAATGAGCAGTTCTTC
>.|.|TRBV6-1|TRBJ2-5
CASSEGGRETQYF
TGTGCCAGCAGTGAAGGGGGCAGGGAGACCCAGTACTTC
>TRBD1|.|TRBV5-4|TRBJ1-2
CASSSGQKKGGYTF
TGTGCCAGCAGCTCGGGACAGAAAAAAGGGGGCTACACCTTC
>.|.|TRBV4-1|TRBJ1-6
CASSQEGVTGWGSPLHF
TGCGCCAGCAGCCAAGAAGGGGTTACAGGGTGGGGATCACCCCTCCACTTT
>.|.|TRBV19|TRBJ1-5
CASSRRNQPQHF
TGTGCCAGCAGTCGGAGAAATCAGCCCCAGCATTTT
>.|.|TRBV27|TRBJ1-4
CASSTLGEKLFF
TGTGCCAGCAGTACCCTCGGTGAAAAACTGTTTTTT
>TRBD1|few|TRBV2|TRBJ1-5
CASSGGQGASQPQHF
TGTGCCAGCAGTGGCGGACAGGGGGCAAGTCAGCCCCAGCATTTT
>TRBD2|.|TRBV4-3|TRBJ2-7
CASSDGAGGRYEQYF
TGCGCCAGCAGCGACGGAGCGGGAGGGCGGTACGAGCAGTACTTC
>.|.|TRBV10-2|TRBJ1-1
CASQMNTEAFF
TGCGCCAGCCAAATGAACACTGAAGCTTTCTTT
>TRBD1|once|TRBV4-1|TRBJ2-1
CASSQKQGTEQFF
TGCGCCAGCAGCCAAAAACAGGGGACTGAGCAGTTCTTC
>TRBD2|.|TRBV2|TRBJ2-5
CASSEEAGGFQETQYF
TGTGCCAGCAGTGAAGAAGCGGGGGGCTTTCAAGAGACCCAGTACTTC
>TRBD1|.|TRBV30|TRBJ1-2
CAWSVGPSTGEYTF
TGTGCCTGGAGTGTCGGCCCCTCGACAGGGGAGTACACCTTC
>TRBD1|.|TRBV28|TRBJ1-4
CASSSGTVNEKLFF
TGTGCCAGCAGTTCCGGGACAGTTAATGAAAAACTGTTTTTT
>TRBD1|.|TRBV28|TRBJ1-2
CASSFSAGGLTNYGYTF
TGTGCCAGCAGTTTTAGCGCAGGGGGCCTTACTAACTATGGCTACACCTTC
>TRBD2|once|TRBV7-7|TRBJ2-5
CASSFGTSGSWGETQYF
TGTGCTAGCAGCTTTGGGACTAGCGGGAGTTGGGGAGAGACCCAGTACTTC
>TRBD2|.|TRBV5-1|TRBJ2-2
CASSFKLADNTGELFF
TGCGCCAGCAGCTTCAAACTAGCGGACAACACCGGGGAGCTGTTTTTT
>.|.|TRBV7-2|TRBJ1-5
CASSLAGVSNQPQHF
TGTGCCAGCAGCTTAGCAGGGGTCAGCAATCAGCCCCAGCATTTT
>TRBD2|.|TRBV10-2|TRBJ2-7
CASSEPGGGVHEQYF
TGCGCCAGCAGTGAGCCGGGGGGAGGTGTTCACGAGCAGTACTTC
>.|.|TRBV2|TRBJ2-7
CASLRGIYEQYF
TGTGCCAGCCTGAGGGGGATCTACGAGCAGTACTTC
>TRBD1|.|TRBV6-5|TRBJ2-1
CASSSRGQGGNEQFF
TGTGCCAGCTCCTCTAGGGGGCAGGGTGGGAATGAGCAGTTCTTC
>TRBD1|once|TRBV7-6|TRBJ1-1
CASSETGGNTEAFF
TGTGCCAGCAGCGAAACAGGGGGGAACACTGAAGCTTTCTTT
>.|.|TRBV25-1|TRBJ1-1
CASSGTQVHNTEAFF
TGTGCCAGCAGTGGGACACAGGTTCATAACACTGAAGCTTTCTTT
>.|.|TRBV10-2|TRBJ1-4
CASSGTIGEKLFF
TGCGCCAGCAGTGGGACAATCGGGGAAAAACTGTTTTTT
>.|.|TRBV29-1|TRBJ1-5
CSVEMGQGQPQHF
TGCAGCGTTGAGATGGGCCAGGGTCAGCCCCAGCATTTT
>TRBD1|.|TRBV18|TRBJ1-2
CASSLLNVPGTGAGYTF
TGTGCCAGCTCACTCCTAAACGTCCCCGGGACAGGGGCCGGCTACACCTTC
>TRBD1|.|TRBV5-1|TRBJ1-1
CASSMTGSVTEAFF
TGCGCCAGCAGCATGACAGGGTCGGTCACTGAAGCTTTCTTT
>TRBD2|.|TRBV6-5|TRBJ2-7
CASRRTSGSSYEQYF
TGTGCCAGCAGAAGGACTAGCGGGAGCTCCTACGAGCAGTACTTC